This TCR beta chain emerged from a study of PD-L1 blockade in urothelial cancer. Germline assignment: CDR1 SNHLY and CDR2 FYNNEI. The CDR3 contains 16 residues. The V and J ends lost 6 bases and 3 bases, in that order; junction bases with no gene match: 13. Only in-frame clones appear in the TCRdb table, and some are missing; sequencing was by immunoSEQ multiplex PCR. The profile shows around 51,000 clones, more than 75% of them singletons. The chain carries TRBV2 and TRBJ1-2; 7 bases map to TRBD1. The specimen comprised PBMCs, sampled around atezolizumab (anti-PD-L1) treatment. The origin of this receptor is a man aged 60 to 69 with urothelial cancer. CDR3 in amino acids: CASSGGDGRGDYGYTF. Written as DNA, the CDR3 is TGTGCCAGCAGCGGTGGAGACGGCAGGGGGGACTATGGCTACACCTTC.